The 23 T cell receptor beta chains in this list originate from one sample, sequenced in a study of CD8+ T cells in alopecia areata. Treatment specified: oral pan-JAK inhibitor, 5-10 mg twice daily. Reverse transcribed after extraction, RNA yielded cDNA as the sequencing template. TCRdb keeps only in-frame clones here, not all; method: immunoSEQ multiplex PCR. The sample lists 160,000 or so clones; approximately 52% were seen once. The specimen was CD4+ T cells sorted from blood, collected at approximately week 56, from a patient treated with tofacitinib. The receptors come from a human donor with alopecia areata.

The chain uses TRBV6-5 and TRBJ1-2; D unresolved. This CDR3 region has 13 residues. The germline V gene encodes CDR1 MNHEY and CDR2 SVGAGI. Trimming left V 5 bases short and J 8 bases short, with 15 bases between. Here the CDR3 reads CASSRIPAGGYTF. The CDR3, as DNA: TGTGCCAGCAGTCGGATCCCCGCGGGCGGCTACACCTTC.

The chain has TRBV5-1 and TRBJ2-1; 7 bases are a match to TRBD2. The germline V gene has CDR1 SGHRS and CDR2 YFSETQ. The CDR3 consists of 14 residues. V trimming: 3 bases; J trimming: 7 bases; junction bases outside the gene matches: 7. The CDR3 DNA sequence: TGCGCCAGCAGCTCGCGGGGGACTCAGAATGAGCAGTTCTTC. Encoded protein: CASSSRGTQNEQFF.

This clone occurred once. The genes are TRBV5-1 and TRBJ1-1; 10 bases match TRBD1. Germline values: CDR1 SGHRS, CDR2 YFSETQ. The trim removed 4 bases at V and 0 bases at J, leaving 9 bases unmatched. This CDR3 comprises 17 residues. The CDR3 DNA reads TGCGCCAGCAGCCGTCGGACAGGGGGGAAAATGAACACTGAAGCTTTCTTT. Its protein product is CASSRRTGGKMNTEAFF.

The chain uses TRBV14 and TRBJ1-2, with D uncertain. Between the trimmed V and J ends, which lost 1 base and 0 bases, there was a span of 15 bases. The CDR3 covers 17 residues. Germline assignment: CDR1 SGHDN and CDR2 FVKESK. CDR3 DNA: TGTGCCAGCAGCCAAGCACACAGCCCTTCAGCTAACTATGGCTACACCTTC. Translating it yields CASSQAHSPSANYGYTF.

The CDR3 DNA reads TGTGCCAGCAAACGAGGGGCGACGGACGAGACCCAGTACTTC. Its protein product is CASKRGATDETQYF. The genes are TRBV9 and TRBJ2-5, with D possibly called TRBD1 or TRBD2 (5 bases each). The CDR3 runs to 14 residues. V gave up 6 bases and J gave up 5 bases, with 17 bases separating them. Germline V gives CDR1 SGDLS, CDR2 YYNGEE.

The CDR3 loop is CASSPTGSGTGELFF. The CDR3 DNA reads as TGTGCCAGCAGCCCCACAGGGTCGGGCACCGGGGAGCTGTTTTTT. The chain links TRBV7-8 to TRBJ2-2; D may be TRBD1 (6 bases). V was cut by 5 bases and J by 4 bases, with 14 bases left in between. Per germline, CDR1 SGHVS and CDR2 FQNEAQ. This CDR3 contains 15 residues.

The V gene is TRBV7-9, the J gene TRBJ1-1, with D tentatively TRBD1 (5 bases). Looked up from germline, CDR1 is SEHNR and CDR2 is FQNEAQ (reference sequence). Deletions cut 5 bases from V and 5 bases from J, with 18 bases between. The CDR3 totals 15 residues. CDR3 sequence reads: CASSPRYEGPTEAFF. CDR3 nucleotide sequence: TGTGCCAGCAGCCCGCGATATGAGGGGCCAACTGAAGCTTTCTTT.

This sequence joins TRBV2 and TRBJ2-3, with no clear D. The CDR3 consists of 11 residues. Between the trimmed V and J ends, which lost 5 bases and 4 bases, there was a span of 4 bases. Germline CDR1 reads SNHLY; CDR2 reads FYNNEI. This chain's CDR3 is CASSYADTQYF. The DNA for the CDR3 is TGTGCCAGCAGTTATGCAGATACGCAGTATTTT.

This clone was seen repeatedly, ten times or more. This chain connects TRBV7-8 to TRBJ1-5; D gene unclear. There are 12 residues in the CDR3. Trimming took off 9 bases at V and 5 bases at J, with 11 bases between the two ends. The V gene's germline CDR1 is SGHVS and CDR2 FQNEAQ. DNA for the CDR3: TGTGCCAGTGGGTCCAGGCATCAGCCCCAGCATTTT. Its translation: CASGSRHQPQHF. Complete variable domain (other parts from reference TRBV7-8 and TRBJ1-5): GAGVSQSPRYKVAKRGQDVALRCDPISGHVSLFWYQQALGQGPEFLTYFQNEAQLDKSGLPSDRFFAERPEGSVSTLKIQRTQQEDSAVYLCASGSRHQPQHFGDGTRLSIL.

V usage is TRBV4-2 and J usage is TRBJ2-1; D possibly corresponds to TRBD2 (6 bases). The V gene lost 0 bases and the J gene lost 7 bases, with 10 bases spanning the gap. The germline V gene encodes CDR1 LGHNA and CDR2 YNFKEQ. This CDR3 is 14 amino acids long. In DNA, the CDR3 is TGTGCCAGCAGCCAAGATATCGGGGGTAATGAGCAGTTCTTC. Its translation: CASSQDIGGNEQFF.

There are a few counts of this clone. This chain joins TRBV6-6 and TRBJ1-3; 9 bases line up with TRBD1. The CDR3 length is 15 residues. J was trimmed by 2 bases and V by 2 bases; bases with no gene match: 1. CDR1 MNHNY and CDR2 SVGAGI come from the germline V gene (reference sequence). CDR3 sequence reads: CASSYNRGPGNTIYF. Written as DNA, the CDR3 is TGTGCCAGCAGTTACAACAGGGGGCCTGGAAACACCATATATTTT.

The CDR3 sequence: CSVDPETDTQYF. DNA of the CDR3: TGCAGCGTTGACCCGGAAACAGATACGCAGTATTTT. V usage is TRBV29-1 and J usage is TRBJ2-3; D is unclear. The CDR3 is 12 amino acids. Between the trimmed V and J ends, which lost 3 bases and 3 bases, there was a span of 7 bases. The germline V gene has CDR1 SQVTM and CDR2 ANQGSEA.

This chain connects TRBV30 to TRBJ1-6; D gene unclear. The V and J ends lost 4 bases and 6 bases respectively, with 16 bases between them. This CDR3 comprises 15 residues. CDR1 is GTSNPN, CDR2 SVGIG, per germline (reference sequence). The chain's CDR3 is CAWTSGRTVNSPLHF. The DNA for the CDR3 is TGTGCCTGGACCTCGGGCAGGACGGTTAATTCACCCCTCCACTTT.

The chain carries TRBV27 and TRBJ1-6; D may be TRBD1 (6 bases). V dropped 6 bases and J dropped 6 bases, with 18 bases sitting between them. Germline CDR1 and CDR2: MNHEY and SMNVEV (reference sequence). The CDR3 contains 16 residues. The CDR3 reads CASRPQGWSGNSPLHF. CDR3 nucleotides: TGTGCCAGCAGACCTCAGGGGTGGAGCGGTAATTCACCCCTCCACTTT.

Only a few counts were recorded for this clone. CDR3 amino acids: CSGDTGGTEAFF. In nucleotides, the CDR3 is TGCAGCGGGGACACAGGGGGCACTGAAGCTTTCTTT. The chain uses TRBV29-1 and TRBJ1-1; 8 positions agree with TRBD1. The CDR3 consists of 12 residues. The junction had 5 bases not matched to a gene; V was cut back by 7 bases and J by 4 bases. Germline loops: CDR1 SQVTM, CDR2 ANQGSEA.

This clone was found once. The CDR3 loop reads CASSPSPGQGLTYGYTF. In nucleotides, the CDR3 is TGTGCCAGCAGCCCGTCCCCGGGACAGGGCTTAACCTATGGCTACACCTTC. The gene calls are TRBV4-2 and TRBJ1-2, with TRBD1 matching over 9 bases. The CDR3 sequence is 17 residues long. The J segment lost 4 bases and the V segment lost 4 bases, leaving 13 bases of the junction unmatched. Germline CDR1 and CDR2: LGHNA and YNFKEQ.

This sequence joins TRBV27 and TRBJ2-7, with 7 nucleotides matching TRBD1. This CDR3 comprises 12 residues. The ends lost 8 bases at V and 3 bases at J; junction bases unmatched: 4. CDR1 MNHEY and CDR2 SMNVEV come from the germline V gene (reference sequence). The DNA for the CDR3 is TGTGCCAGCCTCGACAGGGACTACGAGCAGTACTTC. This encodes CASLDRDYEQYF.

The J gene is TRBJ2-7, the V gene TRBV18; D might be TRBD2 (6 bases). Germline assignment: CDR1 KGHSH and CDR2 LQKENI. CDR3 size: 12 residues. Trimming stripped 6 bases from V and 7 bases from J, with 13 bases between. In DNA, the CDR3 is TGTGCCAGCTCCAACCCGGGGAGGGAGCAGTACTTC. This gives the protein CASSNPGREQYF.

This chain connects TRBV14 to TRBJ2-1; D might be TRBD1 or TRBD2, each matching 5 bases. The CDR3 is made up of 14 amino acids. The V end lost 0 bases, the J end lost 8 bases, and 11 bases lay between the germline ends. Germline-derived CDR1 and CDR2 are SGHDN and FVKESK. This CDR3 reads CASSQESGRHEQFF. The CDR3 DNA reads as TGTGCCAGCAGCCAAGAATCAGGGAGACATGAGCAGTTCTTC. The full variable domain, completed using reference TRBV14 and TRBJ2-1, is EAGVTQFPSHSVIEKGQTVTLRCDPISGHDNLYWYRRVMGKEIKFLLHFVKESKQDESGMPNNRFLAERTGGTYSTLKVQPAELEDSGVYFCASSQESGRHEQFFGPGTRLTVL.

This clone was seen more than once but under ten times. The gene calls are TRBV7-6 and TRBJ1-6; TRBD1 is a possible D gene (5 bases). V was shortened by 0 bases and J by 6 bases, with 12 bases between the two germline ends. Germline CDR1 is SGHVS and CDR2 is FNYEAQ. The CDR3 has 16 residues. CDR3 DNA: TGTGCCAGCAGCTTAGCGAATCCGGGGGGTAATTCACCCCTCCACTTT. It translates to CASSLANPGGNSPLHF. The complete variable domain, with remaining parts taken from reference TRBV7-6 and TRBJ1-6, reads GAGVSQSPRYKVTKRGQDVALRCDPISGHVSLYWYRQALGQGPEFLTYFNYEAQQDKSGLPNDRFSAERPEGSISTLTIQRTEQRDSAMYRCASSLANPGGNSPLHFGNGTRLTVT.

This chain joins TRBV29-1 and TRBJ1-2, with D perhaps TRBD1 (5 bases). Germline CDR1 SQVTM, CDR2 ANQGSEA. CDR3 length: 14 residues. With 1 base removed from V and 6 bases from J, the gap between germline ends came to 15 bases. The CDR3 loop is CSVEGVGPLHGYTF. CDR3 DNA: TGCAGCGTTGAAGGCGTGGGACCTCTTCATGGCTACACCTTC.

This chain connects TRBV15 to TRBJ2-3; no clear D gene. CDR1 LNHNV and CDR2 YYDKDF come from the germline V gene (reference sequence). V was clipped by 2 bases and J by 4 bases, with 4 bases between them. The CDR3 covers 12 residues. The CDR3 loop reads CATSRIADTQYF. CDR3 DNA sequence: TGTGCCACCAGCAGAATCGCAGATACGCAGTATTTT.

CDR3 residues: CASGRSDEAFF. The CDR3, as DNA: TGTGCCAGCGGCCGGTCCGATGAAGCTTTCTTT. This sequence joins TRBV7-9 and TRBJ1-1, with no clear D. CDR3 length: 11 amino acids. The V and J ends lost 8 bases and 7 bases respectively, with 11 bases between them. Germline CDR1 SEHNR, CDR2 FQNEAQ (reference sequence).